These 16 T cell receptor beta chains share one sample of origin, sequenced in a study of blood T cell repertoires in COVID-19. Assay used: immunoSEQ multiplex PCR; TCRdb lists only in-frame clones, some missing. The table includes about 150,000 clones, approximately 80% detected once. Sequencing was carried out using peripheral blood. Receptors originate from a woman between 55 and 75 years old with acute or convalescent COVID-19.

The rearrangement joins TRBV5-1 to TRBJ1-6, with D unclear. The V and J ends lost 1 base and 0 bases respectively, with 14 bases between them. The CDR3 runs to 18 residues. Germline CDR1 SGHRS, CDR2 YFSETQ. The DNA of the CDR3 is TGCGCCAGCAGCTTGTCGTCCGTCAAGAGCTCCTATAATTCACCCCTCCACTTT. Residues: CASSLSSVKSSYNSPLHF.

The rearrangement uses TRBV28 and TRBJ1-3; D is perhaps TRBD1 (5 bases). This CDR3 comprises 15 residues. Germline V gives CDR1 MDHEN, CDR2 SYDVKM. V dropped 5 bases and J dropped 0 bases, with 11 bases sitting between them. The CDR3 region has the DNA TGTGCCAGCAGTCTTGGACACCACTCTGGAAACACCATATATTTT. It translates to CASSLGHHSGNTIYF. The full variable domain, in which reference TRBV28 and TRBJ1-3 provide the parts outside the CDR3, is DVKVTQSSRYLVKRTGEKVFLECVQDMDHENMFWYRQDPGLGLRLIYFSYDVKMKEKGDIPEGYSVSREKKERFSLILESASTNQTSMYLCASSLGHHSGNTIYFGEGSWLTVV.

The chain uses TRBV6-1 and TRBJ1-5; D not certain. The CDR3 length is 11 residues. CDR1 is MNHNS and CDR2 is SASEGT in the germline V gene. V lost 2 bases, J lost 6 bases, and 2 bases lay in between. The CDR3 loop is CASSERQPQHF. The CDR3 DNA is TGTGCCAGCAGTGAACGTCAGCCCCAGCATTTT.

The chain is built from TRBV14 and TRBJ1-3, with 7 bases fitting TRBD1. The CDR3 runs 16 residues. Trimming removed 1 base from V and 1 base from J; junction bases left unmatched: 4. Germline loops: CDR1 SGHDN, CDR2 FVKESK. CDR3 sequence: CASSQGGTASGNTIYF. The CDR3 DNA is TGTGCCAGCAGCCAAGGTGGGACAGCATCTGGAAACACCATATATTTT.

This rearrangement joins TRBV2 to TRBJ2-7, with D possibly being TRBD1 (6 bases). Germline CDR1 SNHLY, CDR2 FYNNEI. This CDR3 comprises 15 residues. The ends were cut back, 5 bases at V and 2 bases at J, with 16 bases in the middle. CDR3: CASSTGSGMAYEQYF. As DNA, the CDR3 is TGTGCCAGCAGTACAGGGTCAGGTATGGCCTACGAGCAGTACTTC.

This chain connects TRBV7-9 to TRBJ2-5; 15 nucleotides agree with TRBD2. The V segment lost 5 bases and the J segment 2 bases; nucleotides outside the gene matches: 6. Germline CDR1 and CDR2: SEHNR and FQNEAQ (reference sequence). The CDR3 has 17 amino acids. In nucleotides, the CDR3 is TGTGCCAGCAGCACCCTGGGACTAGCGGGGGGACAAGAGACCCAGTACTTC. The encoded protein is CASSTLGLAGGQETQYF.

The chain joins TRBV6-1 to TRBJ2-3; D ambiguous. The germline V and J ends were trimmed by 1 base and 2 bases, with 13 bases remaining between them. CDR3 length: 16 residues. Germline lookup yields CDR1 MNHNS and CDR2 SASEGT. The CDR3 protein is CASSEVAVPFTDTQYF. As DNA, the CDR3 is TGTGCCAGCAGTGAAGTAGCAGTACCCTTCACAGATACGCAGTATTTT.

The chain recombines TRBV5-5 with TRBJ2-7; TRBD1 agrees at 7 bases. The CDR3 is 14 amino acids. V shed 4 bases and J 2 bases; nucleotides not matched to a gene: 6. Germline V gene data show CDR1 as SGHKS and CDR2 as YYEKEE (reference sequence). The CDR3 loop is CASSSRGQPYEQYF. As DNA, the CDR3 is TGTGCCAGCAGCAGTAGGGGACAGCCCTACGAGCAGTACTTC.

The CDR3 spells CASSLGATDRGEAFF. The CDR3 bases are TGCGCCAGCAGCTTGGGGGCCACGGACAGGGGAGAAGCTTTCTTT. The chain combines TRBV5-1 with TRBJ1-1, with 9 positions matching TRBD1. V lost 0 bases to trimming and J lost 8 bases; unmatched junction nucleotides: 8. The CDR3 length is 15 residues. CDR1 SGHRS and CDR2 YFSETQ come from the germline V gene.

This chain connects TRBV30 to TRBJ1-1; D gene unclear. The ends were cut back, 1 base at V and 1 base at J, with 13 bases in the middle. Germline-derived CDR1 and CDR2 are GTSNPN and SVGIG (reference sequence). The CDR3 extends over 15 amino acids. For the CDR3, the DNA is TGTGCCTGGAGTGGGGCCCGACGGCGGAACACTGAAGCTTTCTTT. This encodes CAWSGARRRNTEAFF. The variable domain in full, with the rest retrieved from reference TRBV30 and TRBJ1-1, is SQTIHQWPATLVQPVGSPLSLECTVEGTSNPNLYWYRQAAGRGLQLLFYSVGIGQISSEVPQNLSASRPQDRQFILSSKKLLLSDSGFYLCAWSGARRRNTEAFFGQGTRLTVV.

The chain couples TRBV11-1 to TRBJ1-1; D gene unclear. Germline V gene sequence: CDR1 SGHAT, CDR2 FQDESV (reference sequence). V was cut by 0 bases and J by 1 base, with 12 bases left in between. This CDR3 is built from 16 residues. The CDR3 DNA sequence: TGTGCCAGCAGCTTAGCGCTCGGCAGACAGAACACTGAAGCTTTCTTT. Translation: CASSLALGRQNTEAFF.

This chain links TRBV9 with TRBJ2-2; D might be TRBD1 (6 bases). The CDR3 contains 16 residues. Trimming took 0 bases from V and 3 from J, leaving 12 bases between them. The germline V gene has CDR1 SGDLS and CDR2 YYNGEE. The CDR3 spells CASSVVGQGYTGELFF. CDR3 DNA sequence: TGTGCCAGCAGCGTAGTGGGGCAGGGGTACACCGGGGAGCTGTTTTTT.

The chain links TRBV4-1 to TRBJ2-7; TRBD1 matches 8 bases. Per the germline V gene, CDR1 is MGHRA and CDR2 is YSYEKL. The CDR3 loop spans 14 amino acids. The junction had 5 bases not matched to a gene; V was cut back by 2 bases and J by 5 bases. The DNA for the CDR3 is TGCGCCAGCAGCCAACCAGACAGGGGCCACGAGCAGTACTTC. It translates to CASSQPDRGHEQYF.

V is TRBV11-2 and J is TRBJ1-1; 8 bases are a match to TRBD1. Trimming took 6 bases from V and 0 from J; bases not matched to a gene: 6. This CDR3 has 15 amino acids. Looked up from germline, CDR1 is SGHAT and CDR2 is FQNNGV. CDR3 bases: TGTGCCAGCAGACCGGACAGGGTCGTGAACACTGAAGCTTTCTTT. It codes for CASRPDRVVNTEAFF.

The chain joins TRBV6-5 to TRBJ2-7; 7 bases line up with TRBD1. CDR1 is MNHEY and CDR2 is SVGAGI in the germline V gene. This CDR3 spans 14 amino acids. V gave up 5 bases and J gave up 5 bases; unmatched junction bases: 9. For the CDR3, the DNA is TGTGCCAGCAGTACCTTGACAGGGAGTAACGAGCAGTACTTC. Translating it yields CASSTLTGSNEQYF.

The chain has TRBV7-6 and TRBJ1-3, with TRBD1 as a possible D gene (5 bases). Trimming left V 11 bases short and J 4 bases short, with 21 bases between. The CDR3 has 15 amino acids. Germline assignment: CDR1 SGHVS and CDR2 FNYEAQ. The CDR3 is CAGIWGLLSGNTIYF. The CDR3 region has the DNA TGTGCCGGAATCTGGGGCCTACTGTCCGGAAACACCATATATTTT.